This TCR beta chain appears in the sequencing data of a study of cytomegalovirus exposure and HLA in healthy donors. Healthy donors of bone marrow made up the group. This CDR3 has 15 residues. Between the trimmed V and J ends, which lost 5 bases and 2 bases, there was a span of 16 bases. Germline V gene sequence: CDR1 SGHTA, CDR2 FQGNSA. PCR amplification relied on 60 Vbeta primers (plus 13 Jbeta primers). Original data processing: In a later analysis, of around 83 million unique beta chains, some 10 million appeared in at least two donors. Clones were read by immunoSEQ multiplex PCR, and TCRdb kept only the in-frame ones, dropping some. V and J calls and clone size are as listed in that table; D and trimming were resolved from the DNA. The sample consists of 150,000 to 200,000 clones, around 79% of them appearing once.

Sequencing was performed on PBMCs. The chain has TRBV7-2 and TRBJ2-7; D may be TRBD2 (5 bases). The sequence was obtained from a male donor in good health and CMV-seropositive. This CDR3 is CASSPEVGAPYEQYF. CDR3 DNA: TGTGCCAGCAGCCCGGAGGTTGGAGCCCCCTACGAGCAGTACTTC.